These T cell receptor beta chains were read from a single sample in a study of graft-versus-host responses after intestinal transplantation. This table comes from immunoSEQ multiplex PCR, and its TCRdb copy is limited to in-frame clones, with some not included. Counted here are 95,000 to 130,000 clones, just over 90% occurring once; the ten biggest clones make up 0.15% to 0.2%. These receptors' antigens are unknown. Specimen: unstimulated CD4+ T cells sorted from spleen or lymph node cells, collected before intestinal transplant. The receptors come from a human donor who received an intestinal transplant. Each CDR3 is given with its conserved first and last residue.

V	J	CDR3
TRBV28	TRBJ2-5	CASNPLSGGIEETQYF
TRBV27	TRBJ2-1	CASKGQGGNEQFF
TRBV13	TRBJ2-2	CASSLRVGELFF
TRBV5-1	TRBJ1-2	CASGRDRGDYGYTF
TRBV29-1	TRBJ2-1	CSVGTGSEQFF
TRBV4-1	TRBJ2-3	CASSQTSGARNTQYF
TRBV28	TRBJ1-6	CASRWDRNSPLHF
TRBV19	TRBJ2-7	CASSKGDISYEQYF
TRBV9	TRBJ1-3	CASSALAGVTGNTIYF
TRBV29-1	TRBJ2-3	CSVQGPSTDTQYF
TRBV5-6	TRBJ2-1	CASRFAGQYNEQFF
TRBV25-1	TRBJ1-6	CASSLQGVNRPLHF
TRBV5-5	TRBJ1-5	CASSLEVGGGGQPQHF
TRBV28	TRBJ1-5	CASTLGGGDQPQHF
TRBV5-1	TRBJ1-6	CASSLYGQDNSPLHF